This entry features one T cell receptor beta chain sequence. Its antigen remains unidentified. V lost 0 bases to trimming and J lost 3 bases, with 9 bases between them. This CDR3 is 14 amino acids long. From germline, CDR1 is KGHSY and CDR2 FQNENV. The sample originates from a study of shared clonotypes between healthy human individuals. Study as a whole: The plates for each donor numbered three CD4 naive, three CD4 memory, two CD8 naive and one CD8 memory. The study's findings and limits: Unshared clonotypes carried lower generation probabilities than those common to all four donors. When naive CD4 clonotypes were compared across a few donors, 4% to 5.5% were shared.

TCRdb's table, derived via immunoSEQ multiplex PCR, lists solely in-frame clones and lacks some. Of some 1 million clones listed, 65% to 75% are singletons. The material sequenced was memory CD4+ T cells sorted from blood. Documented subset: CD45RA-negative fraction. The chain links TRBV16 to TRBJ2-7; D ambiguous. The origin of this receptor is a man aged 18 to 35 in good health. Here the CDR3 DNA reads TGTGCCAGCAGCCAATCGATTGGCCTCTACGAGCAGTACTTC. Translated, it gives CASSQSIGLYEQYF.